The T cell receptor (beta chain) described here comes from a study of OX40 agonist ivuxolimab in advanced cancers. Study summary: Intravenous ivuxolimab was administered to patients every 2 weeks at 0.01 to 10 mg/kg.

CDR1 SEHNR and CDR2 FQNEAQ come from the germline V gene (reference sequence). Trimming took 5 bases from V and 7 from J, leaving 18 bases between them. The CDR3 consists of 15 residues. Assay: immunoSEQ multiplex PCR; the TCRdb copy retains only in-frame clones and omits some. The table includes more than 85,000 clones, less than 95% detected once. The V and J genes are TRBV7-9 and TRBJ2-1; D may match TRBD1 or TRBD2 (5 bases each). The sequence came from an adult with an advanced solid tumor such as melanoma, head and neck, liver or kidney cancer. The sample consisted of CD4+ or CD8+ T cells sorted from blood, taken in a trial of the OX40 agonist ivuxolimab. DNA for the CDR3: TGTGCCAGCAGCCCACTTTTGGGGGTAACAAATGAGCAGTTCTTC. Encoded protein: CASSPLLGVTNEQFF.